The rows below give T cell receptor beta chains drawn from one sample of a study of cytomegalovirus exposure and HLA in healthy donors. Clones were read by immunoSEQ multiplex PCR, and TCRdb kept only the in-frame ones, dropping some. The data hold roughly 150,000 clones, with 79% observed a single time. Sequenced material: PBMCs. The receptors here all came from a man in his forties in good health and CMV-seropositive. Both conserved end residues are part of each CDR3. A D gene is named only where the DNA matches it firmly. Clone size appears in some rows only: once, few, many, or a class for an expanded clone.

J | D | size | V | DNA | CDR3
TRBJ2-5 | - | - | TRBV11-3 | TGTGCCAGCAGCAGTGGGACAATCCAAGAGACCCAGTACTTC | CASSSGTIQETQYF
TRBJ1-6 | - | - | TRBV18 | TGTGCCAGCTCAAACAGGGATTCACCCCTCCACTTT | CASSNRDSPLHF
TRBJ1-2 | TRBD1 | - | TRBV14 | TGTGCCAGCAGCCAAGGGTGGACAGGGACGGACTATGGCTACACCTTC | CASSQGWTGTDYGYTF
TRBJ2-3 | - | - | TRBV21-1 | TGTGCCAGCAGCAGAAGGGCAGGGGGCACAGATACGCAGTATTTT | CASSRRAGGTDTQYF
TRBJ1-5 | - | - | TRBV19 | TGTGCCAGTAGTAGTGGACAAGTTGGTCAGCCCCAGCATTTT | CASSSGQVGQPQHF
TRBJ2-7 | TRBD1 | - | TRBV19 | TGTGCCAGTAGTACCTACAGGGGCGACGAGCAGTACTTC | CASSTYRGDEQYF
TRBJ1-1 | - | - | TRBV29-1 | TGCAGCGTGGACACAATGAACACTGAAGCTTTCTTT | CSVDTMNTEAFF
TRBJ1-5 | TRBD1 | - | TRBV7-2 | TGTGCCAGCAGCGACAGGGTCCATAGCAATCAGCCCCAGCATTTT | CASSDRVHSNQPQHF
TRBJ2-1 | - | - | TRBV10-3 | TGTGCCATCAGTGAGTCGGGAGATTTAGCCTACAATGAGCAGTTCTTC | CAISESGDLAYNEQFF
TRBJ1-4 | - | - | TRBV6-1 | TGTGCCAGCAGTGAAGTCGGGGGGGCAGGGGAAAAACTGTTTTTT | CASSEVGGAGEKLFF
TRBJ1-1 | - | - | TRBV7-3 | TGTGCCAGCAGCTTAATCGGAGGTGAAGCTTTCTTT | CASSLIGGEAFF
TRBJ1-6 | - | few | TRBV28 | TGTGCCAGCAGTTTACGACAGACCTCACCCCTCCACTTT | CASSLRQTSPLHF
TRBJ1-6 | - | - | TRBV30 | TGTGCCTGGAGTATGCTCAGTTCCTCGGACAGACTTAATTCACCCCTCCACTTT | CAWSMLSSSDRLNSPLHF
TRBJ2-2 | - | - | TRBV5-1 | TGCGCCAGCAGCTTGGAAGCAAACACCGGGGAGCTGTTTTTT | CASSLEANTGELFF
TRBJ1-2 | - | - | TRBV20-1 | TGCAGTGCCCGGGGGGTTGGCTACGCCTTC | CSARGVGYAF
TRBJ2-5 | TRBD2 | - | TRBV27 | TGTGCCAGCAGGCTAGCGGGAGGTGAGACCCAGTACTTC | CASRLAGGETQYF
TRBJ1-5 | - | - | TRBV19 | TGTGCCAGTAGTCCACGAGGATGGGGGGATCAGCCCCAGCATTTT | CASSPRGWGDQPQHF
TRBJ1-5 | TRBD1 | - | TRBV19 | TGTGCCAGTAGTATAGTTGGGAAGGGGGCGCGAAATCAGCCCCAGCATTTT | CASSIVGKGARNQPQHF
TRBJ1-2 | - | - | TRBV15 | TGTGCCACCAGCAGAGATCAAACGGAGACCTATGGCTACACCTTC | CATSRDQTETYGYTF
TRBJ1-1 | TRBD1 | - | TRBV27 | TGTGCCAGCAGTGTACAGGGGTGGGGGACTGAAGCTTTCTTT | CASSVQGWGTEAFF
TRBJ2-7 | - | few | TRBV30 | TGTGCCTGGACCCTGGAGGGGAAGCAGTACTTC | CAWTLEGKQYF
TRBJ2-7 | - | - | TRBV5-1 | TGCGCCAGCAGCTTGGACACCCCCTACGAGCAGTACTTC | CASSLDTPYEQYF
TRBJ2-7 | TRBD1 | - | TRBV18 | TGTGCCAGCTCACCACGGGCGACAGGGGTTGACGAGCAGTACTTC | CASSPRATGVDEQYF
TRBJ1-5 | - | once | TRBV7-6 | TGTGCCAGCAGTCGGGAGAGCAATCAGCCCCAGCATTTT | CASSRESNQPQHF
TRBJ1-5 | - | - | TRBV18 | TGTGCCAGCTCAGCGGACAGAAATCAGCCCCAGCATTTT | CASSADRNQPQHF
TRBJ2-4 | - | - | TRBV7-2 | TGTGCCAGCAGCCCCGTGGGGGGTAGCATTCAGTACTTC | CASSPVGGSIQYF
TRBJ2-5 | TRBD1 | - | TRBV5-1 | TGCGCCAGCAGCCTTCCGGGACAGGGCGTTGAGACCCAGTACTTC | CASSLPGQGVETQYF
TRBJ2-7 | - | - | TRBV30 | TGTGCCTGGAGTGTACGAGCCCTCTACGAGCAGTACTTC | CAWSVRALYEQYF
TRBJ2-2 | TRBD2 | - | TRBV27 | TGTGCCAGCAGTCGTCGGATAGCGGGAGGACTGACCGGGGAGCTGTTTTTT | CASSRRIAGGLTGELFF
TRBJ2-7 | TRBD1 | - | TRBV5-1 | TGCGCCAGCAGCTTGATGGGACAGGGGGAAAACGAGCAGTACTTC | CASSLMGQGENEQYF
TRBJ2-3 | TRBD2 | - | TRBV6-4 | TGTGCCAGCAGCGCTCAACCCTATAGGACGAGCGGGAGAACAGATACGCAGTATTTT | CASSAQPYRTSGRTDTQYF
TRBJ1-5 | TRBD1 | - | TRBV6-1 | TGTGCCAGCAGTGAAAAAGTGTCAGGGGGAAGGCAGCCCCAGCATTTT | CASSEKVSGGRQPQHF
TRBJ1-5 | - | few | TRBV30 | TGTGCCTGCGGGAATCAGCCCCAGCATTTT | CACGNQPQHF
TRBJ2-3 | - | - | TRBV27 | TGTGCCAGCAGTTTATCCACGACGGGTTCGGCAGATACGCAGTATTTT | CASSLSTTGSADTQYF
TRBJ2-7 | - | once | TRBV7-8 | TGTGCCAGCACCTGGGGTAGCGGTATCTACGAGCAGTACTTC | CASTWGSGIYEQYF
TRBJ2-3 | - | - | TRBV5-1 | TGCGCCAGCAATTACGCGCCTCCCACAGATACGCAGTATTTT | CASNYAPPTDTQYF
TRBJ1-2 | TRBD1 | few | TRBV29-1 | TGCAGCGCTGGGACAGCTACTAACTATGGCTACACCTTC | CSAGTATNYGYTF
TRBJ1-1 | - | - | TRBV2 | TGTGCCAGCAGCCACGGACAGCACCAGGCGGACACTGAAGCTTTCTTT | CASSHGQHQADTEAFF
TRBJ2-1 | TRBD2 | - | TRBV19 | TGTGCCAGTATCCAGACTAGCGGGAAGTACAATGAGCAGTTCTTC | CASIQTSGKYNEQFF
TRBJ2-2 | TRBD2 | - | TRBV7-8 | TGTGCCAGCAGCCTAGCTAGCGGGTCGAACACCGGGGAGCTGTTTTTT | CASSLASGSNTGELFF
TRBJ2-1 | TRBD2 | - | TRBV4-2 | TGTGCCAGCAGCCAAGCCGGGACTAGCGGGACCTACAATGAGCAGTTCTTC | CASSQAGTSGTYNEQFF
TRBJ2-2 | - | - | TRBV11-3 | TGTGCCAGCAGCCCCCCCCCAGGGGTCACCGGGGAGCTGTTTTTT | CASSPPPGVTGELFF
TRBJ2-1 | TRBD2 | - | TRBV7-9 | TGTGCCAGCAGCCCTCGGGGTAGCGGGAGGCGCCATCAGTTCTTC | CASSPRGSGRRHQFF